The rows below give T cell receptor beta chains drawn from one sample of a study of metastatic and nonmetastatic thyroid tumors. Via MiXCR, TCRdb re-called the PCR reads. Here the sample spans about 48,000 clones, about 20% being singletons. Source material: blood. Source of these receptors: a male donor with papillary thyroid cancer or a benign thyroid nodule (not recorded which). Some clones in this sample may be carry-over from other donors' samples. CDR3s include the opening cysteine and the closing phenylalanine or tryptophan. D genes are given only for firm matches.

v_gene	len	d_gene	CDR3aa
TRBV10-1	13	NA	CASSEVPDDEAFF
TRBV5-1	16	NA	CASSPAAGLRNTEAFF
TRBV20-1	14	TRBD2	CSATTSGRNNEQFF
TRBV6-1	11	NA	CASGGSGGYTF
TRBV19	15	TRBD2	CASSPTSGVSYDQYF
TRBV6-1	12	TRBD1	CAGDRVKYEQYF
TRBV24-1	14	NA	CAISPQRTPETQYF
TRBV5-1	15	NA	CASSLGTGSNSPLHF
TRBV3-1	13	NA	CASSFGLPYEQYF
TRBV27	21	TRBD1	CASSSRDRDRGGILAKNIQYF
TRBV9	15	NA	CASSVEGSAQETQYF
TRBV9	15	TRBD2	CASSVLAGGTGELFF
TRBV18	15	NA	CASSPPPAYTDTQYF
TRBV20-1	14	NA	CSARAGRGTDTQYF
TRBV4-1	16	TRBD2	CASSLAPGLGTYEQYF
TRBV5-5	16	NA	CASSAPTRTVNTEAFF
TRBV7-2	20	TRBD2	CASSVPGGSSALRFYNEQFF
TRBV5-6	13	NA	CASSPLSTDTQYF
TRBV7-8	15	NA	CASSSGSLANNEQFF
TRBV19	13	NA	CASSSDWDTGAFF
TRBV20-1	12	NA	CIVRPWTGELFF
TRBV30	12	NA	CAWSPESPGYTF
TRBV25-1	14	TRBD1	CASSERQGASPLHF
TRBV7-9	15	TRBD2	CASSLGDHGGETQYF
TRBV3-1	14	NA	CASSQVTGYSPLHF
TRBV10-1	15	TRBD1	CASIDRGTNTGELFF
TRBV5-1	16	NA	CASSLRGMRPTDTQYF
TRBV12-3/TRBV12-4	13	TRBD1	CASKWTGDNEQFF
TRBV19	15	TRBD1	CASSIDPAGGKPQHF